The 18 T cell receptor beta chains below come from one sample, sequenced in a study of radiotherapy plus CTLA-4 blockade in lung cancer. The protocol was immunoSEQ multiplex PCR, while the TCRdb copy is restricted to in-frame clones and leaves out a portion. The repertoire holds about 80,000 clones, with around 81% as singletons. The specimen was peripheral blood, collected from a patient treated with radiotherapy plus ipilimumab. These receptors originate from a human donor with non-small cell lung cancer whose response to radiotherapy plus ipilimumab could not be evaluated. Some clones in this sample may be carry-over from other donors' samples.

J is TRBJ1-1 and V is TRBV28; 9 bases map to TRBD1. Germline values: CDR1 MDHEN, CDR2 SYDVKM. This CDR3 spans 14 amino acids. Trimming took 6 bases from V and 5 from J; bases not matched to a gene: 7. CDR3 amino acids: CASRPTGGLTEAFF. CDR3 DNA sequence: TGTGCCAGCAGACCCACAGGGGGCTTAACTGAAGCTTTCTTT. Full variable domain (rest looked up from reference TRBV28 and TRBJ1-1): DVKVTQSSRYLVKRTGEKVFLECVQDMDHENMFWYRQDPGLGLRLIYFSYDVKMKEKGDIPEGYSVSREKKERFSLILESASTNQTSMYLCASRPTGGLTEAFFGQGTRLTVV.

The chain is built from TRBV7-2 and TRBJ2-7; D is undetermined. The V and J ends lost 2 bases and 2 bases respectively, with 7 bases between them. The germline V gene has CDR1 SGHTA and CDR2 FQGNSA. This CDR3 has 13 residues. CDR3 amino acids: CASSLTRAYEQYF. The CDR3 DNA is TGTGCCAGCAGCTTAACACGGGCCTACGAGCAGTACTTC.

The J gene is TRBJ2-7, the V gene TRBV16, with D possibly TRBD1 on 5 matching bases. V lost 4 bases to trimming and J lost 0 bases, with 7 bases between them. The CDR3 covers 13 residues. Germline values: CDR1 KGHSY, CDR2 FQNENV. In nucleotides, the CDR3 is TGTGCCAGCAGCCCACAGGTCTCCTACGAGCAGTACTTC. Protein: CASSPQVSYEQYF. The complete variable domain, with remaining parts taken from reference TRBV16 and TRBJ2-7, reads GEEVAQTPKHLVRGEGQKAKLYCAPIKGHSYVFWYQQVLKNEFKFLISFQNENVFDETGMPKERFSAKCLPNSPCSLEIQATKLEDSAVYFCASSPQVSYEQYFGPGTRLTVT.

The J gene is TRBJ1-2, the V gene TRBV7-3; D possibly corresponds to TRBD1 (6 bases). The V end lost 4 bases, the J end lost 2 bases, and 8 bases lay between the germline ends. Looked up from germline, CDR1 is SGHTA and CDR2 is FQGTGA. The CDR3 totals 13 residues. Written as DNA, the CDR3 is TGTGCCAGCAGCTCCACAGGGAACTATGGCTACACCTTC. Its protein is CASSSTGNYGYTF.

The chain is built from TRBV18 and TRBJ1-4; no reliable D call. V shed 1 base and J shed 5 bases, with 11 bases lying between them. This CDR3 region has 15 residues. Per the germline V gene, CDR1 is KGHSH and CDR2 is LQKENI. The CDR3 sequence is CASSPRLRENEKLFF. CDR3 coding DNA: TGTGCCAGCTCACCACGTCTGAGGGAAAATGAAAAACTGTTTTTT.

The chain employs TRBV30 and TRBJ1-3, with 7 bases that match TRBD1. The junction had 4 bases not matched to a gene; V was cut back by 0 bases and J by 2 bases. Germline V CDR1 and CDR2: GTSNPN, SVGIG (reference sequence). The CDR3 is made up of 15 amino acids. The CDR3 loop is CAWSVSGTAGNTIYF. CDR3 nucleotides: TGTGCCTGGAGTGTTTCCGGGACAGCTGGAAACACCATATATTTT. Variable domain in full (rest from reference TRBV30 and TRBJ1-3): SQTIHQWPATLVQPVGSPLSLECTVEGTSNPNLYWYRQAAGRGLQLLFYSVGIGQISSEVPQNLSASRPQDRQFILSSKKLLLSDSGFYLCAWSVSGTAGNTIYFGEGSWLTVV.

This rearrangement joins TRBV7-9 to TRBJ1-4; tentatively, D is TRBD1 (6 bases). From germline, CDR1 is SEHNR and CDR2 FQNEAQ (reference sequence). The V gene lost 5 bases and the J gene lost 8 bases, with 15 bases spanning the gap. CDR3 length: 14 residues. The CDR3 spells CASSQGGGGEKLFF. The CDR3 nucleotides read TGTGCCAGCAGCCAAGGGGGGGGAGGGGAAAAACTGTTTTTT.

This rearrangement joins TRBV19 to TRBJ2-7; 9 positions agree with TRBD1. The CDR3 covers 16 residues. Trimming cost V 5 bases and J 2 bases; bases outside gene matches: 10. Looked up from germline, CDR1 is LNHDA and CDR2 is SQIVND (reference sequence). In DNA form, the CDR3 reads TGTGCCAGTAGTCCGATTCGACAGGGGGGACCCTACGAGCAGTACTTC. Protein sequence: CASSPIRQGGPYEQYF.

V is TRBV27 and J is TRBJ2-1; TRBD2 matches at 11 bases. Germline V lookup: CDR1 MNHEY, CDR2 SMNVEV (reference sequence). The CDR3 runs 15 residues. V was pared by 4 bases and J by 9 bases, with 8 bases of the junction left unmatched. CDR3 DNA: TGTGCCAGCAGTTCGATAGCGGGGGGGCGAATTGAGCAGTTCTTC. Encoded protein: CASSSIAGGRIEQFF.

The chain joins TRBV27 to TRBJ2-1; 15 bases map to TRBD2. Germline loops: CDR1 MNHEY, CDR2 SMNVEV (reference sequence). Trimming at V came to 6 bases and at J to 0 bases, leaving 6 bases not matched to a gene. There are 18 residues in the CDR3. The CDR3 loop reads CASRRGLAGGRSYNEQFF. In DNA form, the CDR3 reads TGTGCCAGCAGGAGGGGACTAGCGGGGGGCCGCTCCTACAATGAGCAGTTCTTC.

The V and J genes are TRBV5-5 and TRBJ2-7; 8 positions match TRBD1. Germline V CDR1 and CDR2: SGHKS, YYEKEE (reference sequence). The length of the CDR3 is 13 residues. J gave up 5 bases and V 0 bases, and 1 base lay outside the gene matches. CDR3: CASSLGQGNEQYF. CDR3 bases: TGTGCCAGCAGCTTGGGACAGGGGAACGAGCAGTACTTC.

This clone has just one count. This sequence joins TRBV29-1 and TRBJ1-4; 8 bases align to TRBD1. The CDR3 totals 14 residues. CDR1 is SQVTM, CDR2 ANQGSEA, per germline. V shed 5 bases and J 5 bases; nucleotides not matched to a gene: 7. The CDR3 coding sequence is TGCAGCGTTTCCTTCGGGACAGGCAATGAAAAACTGTTTTTT. Translation gives CSVSFGTGNEKLFF. Complete variable domain (other parts from reference TRBV29-1 and TRBJ1-4): SAVISQKPSRDICQRGTSLTIQCQVDSQVTMMFWYRQQPGQSLTLIATANQGSEATYESGFVIDKFPISRPNLTFSTLTVSNMSPEDSSIYLCSVSFGTGNEKLFFGSGTQLSVL.

The chain employs TRBV2 and TRBJ1-1; TRBD1 matches at 8 bases. The length of the CDR3 is 14 residues. In germline, CDR1 is SNHLY, CDR2 FYNNEI. V trimming: 1 base; J trimming: 5 bases; junction bases outside the gene matches: 3. CDR3 amino acids: CASSEDRGWTEAFF. DNA for the CDR3: TGTGCCAGCAGTGAAGACAGGGGGTGGACTGAAGCTTTCTTT.

This rearrangement joins TRBV9 to TRBJ1-2; D ambiguous. V lost 3 bases, J lost 5 bases, and 17 bases lay in between. Per the germline V gene, CDR1 is SGDLS and CDR2 is YYNGEE. The CDR3 is 15 residues long. The CDR3 sequence is CASSADPGATYGYTF. The CDR3 coding sequence is TGTGCCAGCAGCGCAGACCCGGGAGCAACTTATGGCTACACCTTC.

This clone has just one count. This chain links TRBV2 with TRBJ1-1, with TRBD1 matching 7 bases. Per germline, CDR1 SNHLY and CDR2 FYNNEI. The CDR3 sequence is 15 residues long. J lost 4 bases, V lost 6 bases, and 11 bases had no gene match. The CDR3 DNA sequence: TGTGCCAGCAGGAGGGCCCCAGGACAGGCCACTGAAGCTTTCTTT. This translates into CASRRAPGQATEAFF.

CDR3 protein: CASSYAGGTGSGELFF. The CDR3 region has the DNA TGTGCCAGCAGTTACGCAGGGGGCACTGGGTCCGGGGAGCTGTTTTTT. This chain connects TRBV6-5 to TRBJ2-2; 8 bases are shared with TRBD1. The CDR3 covers 16 residues. Germline V CDR1 and CDR2: MNHEY, SVGAGI. Trimming at V came to 2 bases and at J to 6 bases, leaving 8 bases not matched to a gene.

The chain couples TRBV5-5 to TRBJ2-2; D ambiguous. Germline-derived CDR1 and CDR2 are SGHKS and YYEKEE (reference sequence). V lost 2 bases and J lost 2, with 10 bases in between. This CDR3 region has 15 residues. CDR3 sequence reads: CASSFGGINTGELFF. The CDR3 DNA sequence: TGTGCCAGCAGCTTCGGCGGCATTAACACCGGGGAGCTGTTTTTT.

The rearrangement uses TRBV5-1 and TRBJ1-1; no clear D. From germline, CDR1 is SGHRS and CDR2 YFSETQ. Trimming left V 4 bases short and J 0 bases short, with 16 bases between. The CDR3 totals 16 residues. CDR3 amino acids: CASSTSGIGVNTEAFF. Written as DNA, the CDR3 is TGCGCCAGCAGCACCTCGGGGATCGGCGTGAACACTGAAGCTTTCTTT.